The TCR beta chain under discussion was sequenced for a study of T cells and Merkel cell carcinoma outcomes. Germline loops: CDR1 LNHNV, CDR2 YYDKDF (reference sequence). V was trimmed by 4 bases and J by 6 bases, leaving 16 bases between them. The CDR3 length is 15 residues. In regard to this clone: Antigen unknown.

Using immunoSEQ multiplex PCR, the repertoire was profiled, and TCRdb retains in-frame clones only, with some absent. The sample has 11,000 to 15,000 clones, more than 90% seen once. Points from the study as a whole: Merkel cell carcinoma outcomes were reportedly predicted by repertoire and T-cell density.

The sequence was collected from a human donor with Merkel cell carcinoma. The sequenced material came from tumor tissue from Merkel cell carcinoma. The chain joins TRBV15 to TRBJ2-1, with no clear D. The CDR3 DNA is TGTGCCACCAGCAAAAGTTGGACCGAAAGCAATGAGCAGTTCTTC. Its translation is CATSKSWTESNEQFF.